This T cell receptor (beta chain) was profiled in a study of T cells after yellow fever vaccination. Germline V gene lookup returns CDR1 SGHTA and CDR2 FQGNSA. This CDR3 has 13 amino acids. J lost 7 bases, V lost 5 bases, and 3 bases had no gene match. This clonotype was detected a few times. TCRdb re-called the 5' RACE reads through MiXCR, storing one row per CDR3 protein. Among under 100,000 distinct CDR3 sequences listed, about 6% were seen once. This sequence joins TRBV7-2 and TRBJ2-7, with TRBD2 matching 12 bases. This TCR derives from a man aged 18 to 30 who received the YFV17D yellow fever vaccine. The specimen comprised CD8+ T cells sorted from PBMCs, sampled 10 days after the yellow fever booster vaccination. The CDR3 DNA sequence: TGTGCCAGCAGCCTCGGACTAGCGGGGGAGCAGTACTTC. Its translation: CASSLGLAGEQYF. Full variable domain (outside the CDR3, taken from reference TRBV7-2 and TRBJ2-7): GAGVSQSPSNKVTEKGKDVELRCDPISGHTALYWYRQSLGQGLEFLIYFQGNSAPDKSGLPSDRFSAERTGGSVSTLTIQRTQQEDSAVYLCASSLGLAGEQYFGPGTRLTVT.